The clone carrying this TCR beta chain was observed a single time. Antigen: not known. This record comes from a study of OX40 agonist ivuxolimab in advanced cancers. General observations from the study: With doses of 0.1 to 3.0 mg/kg, CD4+ and CD8+ blood T cells had undergone clonal expansion by week 6.

The method was immunoSEQ multiplex PCR; TCRdb's version includes in-frame clones alone and lacks a portion of them. The sample lists nearly 60,000 clones, approximately 89% occurring once. V was clipped by 3 bases and J by 2 bases, with 14 bases between them. The CDR3 runs to 15 residues. Germline lookup yields CDR1 SGHRS and CDR2 YFSETQ. This clonotype originated in an adult with an advanced solid tumor such as melanoma, head and neck, liver or kidney cancer. The material sequenced was CD4+ or CD8+ T cells sorted from blood, taken in a trial of the OX40 agonist ivuxolimab. The rearrangement uses TRBV5-1 and TRBJ2-5; possible D gene TRBD1, 6 bases. CDR3 nucleotides: TGCGCCAGCAGCTCATTACAGGGATATCAAGAGACCCAGTACTTC. This gives the protein CASSSLQGYQETQYF.